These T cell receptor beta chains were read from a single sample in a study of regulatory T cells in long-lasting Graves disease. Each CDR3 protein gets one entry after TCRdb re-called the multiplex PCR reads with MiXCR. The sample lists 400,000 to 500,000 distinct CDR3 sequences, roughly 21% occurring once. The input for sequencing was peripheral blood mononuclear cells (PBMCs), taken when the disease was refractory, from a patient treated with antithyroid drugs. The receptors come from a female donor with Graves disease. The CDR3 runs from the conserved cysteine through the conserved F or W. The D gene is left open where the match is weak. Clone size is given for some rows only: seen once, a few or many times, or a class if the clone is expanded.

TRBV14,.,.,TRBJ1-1,CASSQLAVTEAFF,TGTGCCAGCAGCCAATTAGCGGTCACTGAAGCTTTCTTT
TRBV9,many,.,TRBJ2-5,CASSVGASPGETQYF,TGTGCCAGCAGCGTAGGGGCTAGCCCAGGCGAGACCCAGTACTTC
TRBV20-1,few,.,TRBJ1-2,CSARDSSSTNYGYTF,TGCAGTGCTAGGGACAGTTCTTCCACTAACTATGGCTACACCTTC
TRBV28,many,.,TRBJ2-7,CASMETTYEQYF,TGTGCCAGCATGGAGACTACCTACGAGCAGTACTTC
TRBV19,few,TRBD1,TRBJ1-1,CASSIATGGLGTEAFF,TGTGCCAGTAGTATTGCCACAGGGGGTTTGGGTACTGAAGCTTTCTTT
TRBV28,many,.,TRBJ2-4,CASSISPTGAKNIQYF,TGTGCCAGCAGCATCAGCCCGACGGGAGCCAAAAACATTCAGTACTTC
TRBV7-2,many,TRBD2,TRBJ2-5,CASSRGLTGLAGVGETQYF,TGTGCCAGCAGCCGGGGACTTACGGGACTAGCGGGAGTCGGGGAGACCCAGTACTTC
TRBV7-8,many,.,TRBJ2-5,CASSSHDSRLGGQYF,TGTGCCAGCAGCTCTCACGACTCGAGACTCGGCGGCCAGTACTTC
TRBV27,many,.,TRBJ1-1,CASSLTEVNTEAFF,TGTGCCAGCTCCTTGACAGAAGTGAACACTGAAGCTTTCTTT
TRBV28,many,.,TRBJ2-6,CASSFDRNSGANVLTF,TGTGCCAGCAGTTTCGACAGAAACTCTGGGGCCAACGTCCTGACTTTC
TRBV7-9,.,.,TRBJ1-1,CASSLVGDTRGTEAFF,TGTGCCAGCAGCTTAGTAGGGGACACCCGGGGCACTGAAGCTTTCTTT
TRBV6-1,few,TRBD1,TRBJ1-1,CASRWTGGPMNTEAFF,TGTGCCAGCAGGTGGACAGGGGGACCCATGAACACTGAAGCTTTCTTT
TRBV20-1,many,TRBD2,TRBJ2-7,CSAREVQRGKDEQYF,TGCAGTGCTAGAGAGGTTCAGCGGGGGAAGGACGAGCAGTACTTC
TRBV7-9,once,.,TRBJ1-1,CASSQSWQGSHEAFF,TGTGCCAGCAGCCAAAGTTGGCAGGGCTCTCATGAAGCTTTCTTT
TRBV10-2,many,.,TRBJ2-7,CASTSAGGQGGEQYF,TGCGCCAGCACCTCCGCGGGAGGACAGGGAGGGGAGCAGTACTTC
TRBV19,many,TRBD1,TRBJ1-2,CASSPRTGQAYGYTF,TGTGCCAGTAGTCCACGGACAGGGCAGGCCTATGGCTACACCTTC
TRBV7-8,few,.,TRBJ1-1,CASSLGVRSNTEAFF,TGTGCCAGCAGCTTAGGTGTCAGATCGAACACTGAAGCTTTCTTT
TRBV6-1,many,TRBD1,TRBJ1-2,CASSPSGTGSNYGYTF,TGTGCCAGCAGTCCGTCCGGGACAGGGAGTAACTATGGCTACACCTTC
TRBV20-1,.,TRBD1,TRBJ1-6,CSARDRGTANSPLHF,TGCAGTGCTAGAGATCGGGGGACAGCCAACTCACCCCTCCACTTT
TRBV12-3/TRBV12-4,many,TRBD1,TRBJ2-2,CASTDRGYTGELFF,TGTGCCAGCACTGACAGGGGGTACACCGGGGAGCTGTTTTTT
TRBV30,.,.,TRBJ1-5,CAWRGGNSNQPQHF,TGTGCCTGGAGGGGCGGCAATAGCAATCAGCCCCAGCATTTT
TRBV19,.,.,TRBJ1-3,CASSISNTIYF,TGTGCCAGTAGTATATCGAACACCATATATTTT
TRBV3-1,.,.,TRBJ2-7,CASSSPAQATYEQYF,TGTGCCAGCAGTTCTCCGGCCCAAGCCACCTACGAGCAGTACTTC
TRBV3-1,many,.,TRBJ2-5,CASTSRGRNLGTQYF,TGTGCCAGCACGAGCCGAGGGCGAAACCTGGGGACCCAGTACTTC
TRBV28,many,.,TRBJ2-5,CASRNRDLVQETQYF,TGTGCCAGCAGAAACAGGGATTTGGTCCAAGAGACCCAGTACTTC
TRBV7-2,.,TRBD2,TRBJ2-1,CASSRWRLAGTTARGDEQFF,TGTGCCAGCAGCCGCTGGCGGCTAGCGGGGACGACTGCACGTGGCGATGAGCAGTTCTTC
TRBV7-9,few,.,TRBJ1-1,CASSLFSPGTNTEAFF,TGTGCTAGCAGCTTATTTTCGCCAGGGACAAACACTGAAGCTTTCTTT
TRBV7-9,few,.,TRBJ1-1,CASSFPPGRGGNTEAFF,TGTGCCAGCAGCTTCCCCCCGGGCAGAGGTGGGAACACTGAAGCTTTCTTT
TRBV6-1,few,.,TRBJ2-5,CASSSPAPDGETQYF,TGTGCCAGCAGCTCCCCGGCTCCCGACGGGGAGACCCAGTACTTC
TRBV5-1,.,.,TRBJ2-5,CASPAPAEGETQYF,TGCGCCAGCCCGGCCCCCGCGGAGGGAGAGACCCAGTACTTC
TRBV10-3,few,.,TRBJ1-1,CATSISGTENTEAFF,TGTGCCACCAGTATTTCCGGGACTGAGAACACTGAAGCTTTCTTT
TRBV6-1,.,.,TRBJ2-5,CASAARSWGEQETQYF,TGTGCCAGCGCGGCCCGGAGTTGGGGGGAGCAAGAGACCCAGTACTTC
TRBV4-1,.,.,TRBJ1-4,CASSQDQAANEKLFF,TGCGCCAGCAGCCAAGATCAGGCAGCTAATGAAAAACTGTTTTTT
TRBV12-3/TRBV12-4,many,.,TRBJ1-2,CASIGSGGYTF,TGTGCCAGCATCGGGAGTGGGGGCTACACCTTC
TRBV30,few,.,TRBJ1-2,CAWDSNYGYTF,TGTGCCTGGGACAGTAACTATGGCTACACCTTC
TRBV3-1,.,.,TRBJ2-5,CASSQEWGNPGLSETQYF,TGTGCCAGCAGCCAAGAATGGGGCAACCCGGGGTTATCGGAGACCCAGTACTTC
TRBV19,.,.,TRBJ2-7,CASSIAPLNTEQYF,TGTGCCAGTAGTATCGCCCCGCTTAACACCGAGCAGTACTTC
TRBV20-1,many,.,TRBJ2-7,CSALRDHEQYF,TGCAGTGCTCTCAGGGACCACGAGCAGTACTTC
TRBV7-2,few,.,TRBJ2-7,CASSPPGAGLPSYEQYF,TGTGCCAGCAGCCCTCCGGGGGCCGGGCTCCCCTCCTACGAGCAGTACTTC